This T cell receptor beta chain emerged from a study of glioma-infiltrating T cells after dendritic cell vaccination. Trimming pared 4 bases from V and 1 base from J, leaving 7 bases between. CDR3 length equals 13 residues. Germline V gene data show CDR1 as SNHLY and CDR2 as FYNNEI. Primers: 60 V beta forward and 13 J beta reverse. Sequencing was performed with immunoSEQ multiplex PCR; in TCRdb, only in-frame clones are kept and a portion is missing. Here the sample spans 100,000 or so clones, 80% being singletons. Time point denoted: after dendritic cell vaccination, including at tumor progression/relapse.

The receptor comes from a human donor with glioblastoma. Source: blood, taken after dendritic cell vaccination. J is TRBJ1-1 and V is TRBV2, with D possibly TRBD1 on 5 matching bases. CDR3 DNA sequence: TGTGCCAGCAGTGGGGGCCGGAACACTGAAGCTTTCTTT. Residues: CASSGGRNTEAFF.